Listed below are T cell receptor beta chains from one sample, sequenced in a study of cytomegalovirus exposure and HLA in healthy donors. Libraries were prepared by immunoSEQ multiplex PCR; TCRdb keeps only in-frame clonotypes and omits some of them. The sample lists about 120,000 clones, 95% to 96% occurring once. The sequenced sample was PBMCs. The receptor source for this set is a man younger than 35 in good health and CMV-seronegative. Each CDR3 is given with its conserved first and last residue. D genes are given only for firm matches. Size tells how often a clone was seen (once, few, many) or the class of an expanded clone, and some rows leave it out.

cdr3_aa: CASSLDRGDTQYF
cdr3_nt: TGTGCCAGCAGCTTGGACAGGGGTGATACGCAGTATTTT
d_call: TRBD1
v_call: TRBV5-4
clone_size: .
j_call: TRBJ2-3

cdr3_aa: CASSHHLNTEAFF
cdr3_nt: TGTGCCAGCAGCCACCACTTGAACACTGAAGCTTTCTTT
d_call: .
v_call: TRBV9
clone_size: .
j_call: TRBJ1-1

cdr3_aa: CASSQSDSPLRAFF
cdr3_nt: TGCGCCAGCAGCCAATCAGACAGCCCCCTACGGGCTTTCTTT
d_call: .
v_call: TRBV4-3
clone_size: .
j_call: TRBJ1-1

cdr3_aa: CASSLSWASSTDTQYF
cdr3_nt: TGTGCCAGCAGTTTATCGTGGGCATCTAGCACAGATACGCAGTATTTT
d_call: .
v_call: TRBV27
clone_size: once
j_call: TRBJ2-3

cdr3_aa: CASGQGGYSYNEQFF
cdr3_nt: TGTGCCAGCGGTCAAGGAGGTTACTCCTACAATGAGCAGTTCTTC
d_call: .
v_call: TRBV27
clone_size: .
j_call: TRBJ2-1

cdr3_aa: CASSVGGGSLNEQFF
cdr3_nt: TGTGCCAGCAGCGTAGGCGGGGGCTCGCTAAATGAGCAGTTCTTC
d_call: .
v_call: TRBV9
clone_size: .
j_call: TRBJ2-1

cdr3_aa: CASSFSGKKQETQYF
cdr3_nt: TGTGCCAGCAGTTTCAGCGGGAAAAAACAAGAGACCCAGTACTTC
d_call: TRBD2
v_call: TRBV28
clone_size: .
j_call: TRBJ2-5

cdr3_aa: CASSRQGVNEKLFF
cdr3_nt: TGTGCCAGCAGCAGACAGGGGGTGAATGAAAAACTGTTTTTT
d_call: TRBD1
v_call: TRBV9
clone_size: .
j_call: TRBJ1-4

cdr3_aa: CASSQRRGRDTGELFF
cdr3_nt: TGCGCCAGCAGTCAAAGGAGGGGGCGCGACACCGGGGAGCTGTTTTTT
d_call: .
v_call: TRBV23-1
clone_size: .
j_call: TRBJ2-2

cdr3_aa: CASSPSSGSSYNEQFF
cdr3_nt: TGTGCCAGCAGCCCCAGTAGCGGCAGCTCCTACAATGAGCAGTTCTTC
d_call: .
v_call: TRBV11-3
clone_size: .
j_call: TRBJ2-1

cdr3_aa: CASSQRLLRLFF
cdr3_nt: TGTGCCAGCAGTCAGAGGCTACTAAGGCTGTTTTTT
d_call: .
v_call: TRBV28
clone_size: .
j_call: TRBJ2-2

cdr3_aa: CAGILAGGLGETQYF
cdr3_nt: TGTGCCGGAATACTAGCGGGAGGCTTAGGAGAGACCCAGTACTTC
d_call: TRBD2
v_call: TRBV30
clone_size: once
j_call: TRBJ2-5

cdr3_aa: CASSAWTSGSGNEQFF
cdr3_nt: TGTGCCAGCAGTGCATGGACTAGCGGGAGTGGGAATGAGCAGTTCTTC
d_call: TRBD2
v_call: TRBV6-1
clone_size: .
j_call: TRBJ2-1

cdr3_aa: CASSLDAGGEQYF
cdr3_nt: TGTGCCAGCAGCTTAGACGCGGGAGGCGAGCAGTACTTC
d_call: TRBD2
v_call: TRBV11-3
clone_size: .
j_call: TRBJ2-7

cdr3_aa: CASTPGLAGGDTQYF
cdr3_nt: TGTGCCAGCACCCCGGGACTAGCGGGAGGGGATACGCAGTATTTT
d_call: TRBD2
v_call: TRBV27
clone_size: once
j_call: TRBJ2-3

cdr3_aa: CASRVFGQNYEQYF
cdr3_nt: TGTGCCAGCAGGGTCTTCGGGCAGAACTACGAGCAGTACTTC
d_call: .
v_call: TRBV19
clone_size: .
j_call: TRBJ2-7

cdr3_aa: CASPGGPENLDTQYF
cdr3_nt: TGTGCCAGCCCAGGCGGGCCGGAGAACTTGGATACGCAGTATTTT
d_call: .
v_call: TRBV2
clone_size: .
j_call: TRBJ2-3

cdr3_aa: CASAGGPLNEQFF
cdr3_nt: TGTGCCAGCGCGGGAGGGCCTCTGAATGAGCAGTTCTTC
d_call: TRBD2
v_call: TRBV28
clone_size: .
j_call: TRBJ2-1

cdr3_aa: CASSGTGYYGYTF
cdr3_nt: TGTGCCAGCAGTGGGACAGGATACTATGGCTACACCTTC
d_call: TRBD1
v_call: TRBV28
clone_size: .
j_call: TRBJ1-2

cdr3_aa: CASSFEGLAVNEQFF
cdr3_nt: TGCGCCAGCAGCTTCGAGGGACTAGCGGTCAATGAGCAGTTCTTC
d_call: TRBD2
v_call: TRBV5-1
clone_size: .
j_call: TRBJ2-1

cdr3_aa: CASSVAVTDVYEQYF
cdr3_nt: TGTGCCAGCAGCGTAGCAGTGACTGACGTCTACGAGCAGTACTTC
d_call: .
v_call: TRBV9
clone_size: .
j_call: TRBJ2-7

cdr3_aa: CASSSFRERGQETQYF
cdr3_nt: TGTGCCAGCAGCTCATTCCGGGAGAGAGGACAAGAGACCCAGTACTTC
d_call: .
v_call: TRBV7-9
clone_size: .
j_call: TRBJ2-5